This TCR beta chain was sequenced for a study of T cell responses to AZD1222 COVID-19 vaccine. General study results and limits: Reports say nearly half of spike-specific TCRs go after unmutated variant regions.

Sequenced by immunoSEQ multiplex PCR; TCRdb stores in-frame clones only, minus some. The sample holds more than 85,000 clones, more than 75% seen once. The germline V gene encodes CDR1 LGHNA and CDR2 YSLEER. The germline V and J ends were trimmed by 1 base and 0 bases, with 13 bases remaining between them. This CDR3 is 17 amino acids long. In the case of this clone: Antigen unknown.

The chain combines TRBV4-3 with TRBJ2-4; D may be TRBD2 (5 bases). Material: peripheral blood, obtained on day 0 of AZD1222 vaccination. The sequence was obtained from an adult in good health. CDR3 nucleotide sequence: TGCGCCAGCAGCCAAGGTCGGGTTGGACTAGCCAAAAACATTCAGTACTTC. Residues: CASSQGRVGLAKNIQYF.